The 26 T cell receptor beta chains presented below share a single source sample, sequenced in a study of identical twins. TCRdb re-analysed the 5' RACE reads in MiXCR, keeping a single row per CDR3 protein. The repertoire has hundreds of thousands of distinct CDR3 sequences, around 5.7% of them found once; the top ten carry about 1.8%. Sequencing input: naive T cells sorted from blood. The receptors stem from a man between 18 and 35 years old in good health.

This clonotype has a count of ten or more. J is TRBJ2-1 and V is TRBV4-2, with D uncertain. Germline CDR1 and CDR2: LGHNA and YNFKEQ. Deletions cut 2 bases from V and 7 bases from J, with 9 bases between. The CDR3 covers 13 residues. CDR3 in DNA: TGTGCCAGCAGCCAAAAACTGGGGAATGAGCAGTTCTTC. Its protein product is CASSQKLGNEQFF.

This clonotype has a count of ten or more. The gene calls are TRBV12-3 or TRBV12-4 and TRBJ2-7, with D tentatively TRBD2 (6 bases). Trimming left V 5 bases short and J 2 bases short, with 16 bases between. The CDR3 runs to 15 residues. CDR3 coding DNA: TGTGCCAGCAGTCCCAGGGCTAGCGTAACCTACGAGCAGTACTTC. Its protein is CASSPRASVTYEQYF.

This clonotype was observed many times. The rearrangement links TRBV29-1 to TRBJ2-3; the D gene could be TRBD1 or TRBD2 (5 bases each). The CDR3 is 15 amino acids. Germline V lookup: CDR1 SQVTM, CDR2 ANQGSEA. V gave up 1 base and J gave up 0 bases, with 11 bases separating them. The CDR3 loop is CSVEGTGHSTDTQYF. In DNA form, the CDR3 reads TGCAGCGTTGAAGGGACGGGGCACAGCACAGATACGCAGTATTTT.

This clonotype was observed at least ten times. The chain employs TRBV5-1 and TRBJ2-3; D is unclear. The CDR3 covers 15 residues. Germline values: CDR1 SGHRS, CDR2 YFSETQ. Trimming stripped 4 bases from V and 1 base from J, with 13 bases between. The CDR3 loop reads CASSPGPVGTDTQYF. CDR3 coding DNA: TGCGCCAGCAGCCCCGGCCCGGTAGGCACAGATACGCAGTATTTT.

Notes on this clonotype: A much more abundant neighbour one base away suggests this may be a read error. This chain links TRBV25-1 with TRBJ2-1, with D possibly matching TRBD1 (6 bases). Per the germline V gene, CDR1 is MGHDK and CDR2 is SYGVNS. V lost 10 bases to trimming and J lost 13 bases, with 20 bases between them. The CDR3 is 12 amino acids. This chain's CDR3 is CAISIQRQAQFF. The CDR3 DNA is TGTGCCATCAGCATACAACGACAGGCCCAGTTCTTC.

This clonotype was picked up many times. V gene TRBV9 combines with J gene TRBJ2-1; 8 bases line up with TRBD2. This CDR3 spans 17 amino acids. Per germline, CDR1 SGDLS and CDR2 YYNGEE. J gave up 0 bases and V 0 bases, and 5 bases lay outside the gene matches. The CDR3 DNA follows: TGTGCCAGCAGCGTAGTGAGCGGGAGAGTCTCCTACAATGAGCAGTTCTTC. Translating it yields CASSVVSGRVSYNEQFF.

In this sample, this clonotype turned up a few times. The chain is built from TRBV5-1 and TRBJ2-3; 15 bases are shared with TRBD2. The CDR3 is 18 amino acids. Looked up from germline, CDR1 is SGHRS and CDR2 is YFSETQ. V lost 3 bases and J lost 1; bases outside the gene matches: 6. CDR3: CASSSGLAGGPGTDTQYF. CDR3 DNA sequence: TGCGCCAGCAGCTCCGGACTAGCGGGAGGGCCCGGCACAGATACGCAGTATTTT.

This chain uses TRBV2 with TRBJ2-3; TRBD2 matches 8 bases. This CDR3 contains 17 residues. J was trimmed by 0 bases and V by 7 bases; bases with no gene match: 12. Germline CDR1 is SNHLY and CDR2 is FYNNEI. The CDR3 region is CASIPTSGDHSTDTQYF. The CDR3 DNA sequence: TGTGCCAGCATCCCAACTAGCGGCGATCATAGCACAGATACGCAGTATTTT.

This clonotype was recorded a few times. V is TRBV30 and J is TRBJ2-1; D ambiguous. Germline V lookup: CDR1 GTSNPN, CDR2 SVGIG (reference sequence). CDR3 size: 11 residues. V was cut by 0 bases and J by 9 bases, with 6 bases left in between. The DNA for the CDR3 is TGTGCCTGGAGTGTTGGTAGTGAGCAGTTCTTC. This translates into CAWSVGSEQFF.

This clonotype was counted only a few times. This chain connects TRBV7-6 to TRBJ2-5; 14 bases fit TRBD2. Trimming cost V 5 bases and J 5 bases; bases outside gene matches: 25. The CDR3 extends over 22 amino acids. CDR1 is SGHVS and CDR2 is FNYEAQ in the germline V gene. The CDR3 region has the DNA TGTGCCAGCAGCCGCCCGGGACTAGCGGGAGAGTTTGCGAGAGCTCATTCGGAGACCCAGTACTTC. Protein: CASSRPGLAGEFARAHSETQYF.

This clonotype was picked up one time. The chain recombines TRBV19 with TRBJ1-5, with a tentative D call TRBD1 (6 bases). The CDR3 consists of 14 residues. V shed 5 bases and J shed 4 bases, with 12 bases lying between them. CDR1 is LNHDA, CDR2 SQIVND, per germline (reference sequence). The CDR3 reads CASSRPDRNQPQHF. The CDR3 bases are TGTGCCAGTAGTCGCCCGGACAGAAATCAGCCCCAGCATTTT.

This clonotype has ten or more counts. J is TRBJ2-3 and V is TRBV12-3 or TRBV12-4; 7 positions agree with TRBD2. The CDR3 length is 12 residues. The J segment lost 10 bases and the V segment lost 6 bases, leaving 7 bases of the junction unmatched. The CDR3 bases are TGTGCCAGCAGGGACAAAGCGGGGTCGCAGTATTTT. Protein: CASRDKAGSQYF.

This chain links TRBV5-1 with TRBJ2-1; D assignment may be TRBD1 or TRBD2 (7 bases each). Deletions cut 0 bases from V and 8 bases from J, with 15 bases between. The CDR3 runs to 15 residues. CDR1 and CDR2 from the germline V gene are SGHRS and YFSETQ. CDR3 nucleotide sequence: TGCGCCAGCAGCTTGGCGACAGGGAGGGAGGATGAGCAGTTCTTC. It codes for CASSLATGREDEQFF.

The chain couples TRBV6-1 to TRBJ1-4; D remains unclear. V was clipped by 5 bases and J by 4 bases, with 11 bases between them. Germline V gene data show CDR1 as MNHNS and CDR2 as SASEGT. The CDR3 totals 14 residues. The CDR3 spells CASSRTVVNEKLFF. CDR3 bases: TGTGCCAGCAGTCGGACGGTTGTTAATGAAAAACTGTTTTTT.

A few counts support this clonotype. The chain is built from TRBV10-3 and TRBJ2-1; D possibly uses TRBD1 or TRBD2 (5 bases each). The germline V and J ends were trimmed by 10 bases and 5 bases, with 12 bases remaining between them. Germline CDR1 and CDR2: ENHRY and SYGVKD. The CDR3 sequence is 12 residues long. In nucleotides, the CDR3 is TGTGCCACCTTGGGACCGAACAATGAGCAGTTCTTC. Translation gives CATLGPNNEQFF.

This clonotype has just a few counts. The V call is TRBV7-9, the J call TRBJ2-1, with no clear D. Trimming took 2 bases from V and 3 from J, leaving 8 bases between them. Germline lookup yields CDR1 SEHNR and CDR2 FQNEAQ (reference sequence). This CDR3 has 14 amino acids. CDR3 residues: CASSLYPDYNEQFF. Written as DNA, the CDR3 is TGTGCCAGCAGCTTATATCCGGACTACAATGAGCAGTTCTTC.

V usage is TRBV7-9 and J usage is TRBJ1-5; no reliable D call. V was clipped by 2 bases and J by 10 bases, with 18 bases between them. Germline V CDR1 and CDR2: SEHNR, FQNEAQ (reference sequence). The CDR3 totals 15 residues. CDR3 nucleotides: TGTGCCAGCAGCTTAACTCAGGCCGATCTGGGTCCCCAGCATTTT. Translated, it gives CASSLTQADLGPQHF.

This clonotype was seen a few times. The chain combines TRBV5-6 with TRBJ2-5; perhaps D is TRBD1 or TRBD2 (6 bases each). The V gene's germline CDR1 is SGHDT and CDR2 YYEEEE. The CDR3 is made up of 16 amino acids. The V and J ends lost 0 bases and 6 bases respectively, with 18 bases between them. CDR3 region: CASSLALGGARKTQYF. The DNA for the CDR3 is TGTGCCAGCAGCTTGGCCCTGGGGGGCGCGAGGAAGACCCAGTACTTC.

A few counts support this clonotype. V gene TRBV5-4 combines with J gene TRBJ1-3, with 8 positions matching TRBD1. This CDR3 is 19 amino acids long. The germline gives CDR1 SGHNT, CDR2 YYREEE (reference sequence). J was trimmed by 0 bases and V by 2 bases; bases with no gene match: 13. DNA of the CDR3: TGTGCCAGCAGCTTCGGACAGGGTTGGCTAAGGAGCTCTGGAAACACCATATATTTT. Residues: CASSFGQGWLRSSGNTIYF.

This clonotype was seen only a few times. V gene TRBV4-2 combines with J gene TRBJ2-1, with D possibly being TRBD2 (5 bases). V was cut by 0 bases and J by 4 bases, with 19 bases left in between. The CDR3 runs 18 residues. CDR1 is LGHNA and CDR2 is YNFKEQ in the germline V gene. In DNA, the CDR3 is TGTGCCAGCAGCCAAGAGGGAGCCTCCATCCGATTATACAATGAGCAGTTCTTC. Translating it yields CASSQEGASIRLYNEQFF.

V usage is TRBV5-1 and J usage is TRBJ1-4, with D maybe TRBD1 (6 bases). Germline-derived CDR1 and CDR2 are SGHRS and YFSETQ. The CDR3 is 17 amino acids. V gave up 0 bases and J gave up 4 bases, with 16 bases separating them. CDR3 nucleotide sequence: TGCGCCAGCAGCTTGGCAACGTTACAGGGAAATAATGAAAAACTGTTTTTT. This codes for CASSLATLQGNNEKLFF.

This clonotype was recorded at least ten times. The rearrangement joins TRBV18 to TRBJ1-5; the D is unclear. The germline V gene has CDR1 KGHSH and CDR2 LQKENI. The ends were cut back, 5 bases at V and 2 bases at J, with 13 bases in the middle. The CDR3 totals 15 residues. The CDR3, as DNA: TGTGCCAGCTCAGCCCAGGTGGGCGGCAATCAGCCCCAGCATTTT. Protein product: CASSAQVGGNQPQHF. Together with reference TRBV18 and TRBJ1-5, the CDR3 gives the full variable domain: NAGVMQNPRHLVRRRGQEARLRCSPMKGHSHVYWYRQLPEEGLKFMVYLQKENIIDESGMPKERFSAEFPKEGPSILRIQQVVRGDSAAYFCASSAQVGGNQPQHFGDGTRLSIL.

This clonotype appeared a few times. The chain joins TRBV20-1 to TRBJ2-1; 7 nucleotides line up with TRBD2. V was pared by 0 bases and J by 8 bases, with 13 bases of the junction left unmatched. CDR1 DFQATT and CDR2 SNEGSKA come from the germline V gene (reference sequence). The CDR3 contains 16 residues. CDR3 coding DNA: TGCAGTGCTAGAGAACCAGCGGGAAGGTTTTTCGATGAGCAGTTCTTC. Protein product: CSAREPAGRFFDEQFF.

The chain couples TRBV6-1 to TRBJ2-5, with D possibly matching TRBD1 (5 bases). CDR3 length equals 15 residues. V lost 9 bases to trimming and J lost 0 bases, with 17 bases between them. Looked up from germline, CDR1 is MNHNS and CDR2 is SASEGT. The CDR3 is CASRRQGWNQETQYF. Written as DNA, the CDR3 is TGTGCCAGTCGGCGGCAGGGTTGGAACCAAGAGACCCAGTACTTC.

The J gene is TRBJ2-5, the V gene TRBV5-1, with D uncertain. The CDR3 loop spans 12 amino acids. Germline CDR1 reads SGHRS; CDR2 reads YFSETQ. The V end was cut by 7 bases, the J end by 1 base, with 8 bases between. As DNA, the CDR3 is TGCGCCAGCCACAGTCCCCAAGAGACCCAGTACTTC. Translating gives CASHSPQETQYF. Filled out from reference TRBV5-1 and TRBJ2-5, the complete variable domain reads KAGVTQTPRYLIKTRGQQVTLSCSPISGHRSVSWYQQTPGQGLQFLFEYFSETQRNKGNFPGRFSGRQFSNSRSEMNVSTLELGDSALYLCASHSPQETQYFGPGTRLLVL.

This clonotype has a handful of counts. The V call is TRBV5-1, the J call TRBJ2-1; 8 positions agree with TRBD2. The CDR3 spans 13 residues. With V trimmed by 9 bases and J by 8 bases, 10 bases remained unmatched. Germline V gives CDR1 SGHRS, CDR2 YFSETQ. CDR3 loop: CATNVGSGDEQFF. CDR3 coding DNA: TGCGCCACTAATGTGGGTAGCGGGGATGAGCAGTTCTTC.